The sequence of this T cell receptor (beta chain) was determined in a study of blood T cell repertoires in COVID-19. Turning to the study itself: There were acute and convalescent COVID-19 samples, and they came from the United States, Italy and Spain. The analysed material was cDNA or gDNA that came from T cells, B-cell-depleted T cells, or PBMCs.

The CDR3 totals 13 residues. V shed 6 bases, J shed 1 base, and the junction held 2 bases outside the gene matches. Germline-derived CDR1 and CDR2 are MNHEY and SVGAGI. The protocol was immunoSEQ multiplex PCR, while the TCRdb copy is restricted to in-frame clones and leaves out a portion. The sample contains roughly 230,000 clones, around four fifths of which appear only once. The receptor was isolated from a man aged 35 to 55 with active or convalescent COVID-19. The chain employs TRBV6-5 and TRBJ1-1; 7 nucleotides match TRBD1. The specimen was peripheral blood. The CDR3 loop reads CASRTGRNTEAFF. DNA of the CDR3: TGTGCCAGCAGGACAGGGCGGAACACTGAAGCTTTCTTT.